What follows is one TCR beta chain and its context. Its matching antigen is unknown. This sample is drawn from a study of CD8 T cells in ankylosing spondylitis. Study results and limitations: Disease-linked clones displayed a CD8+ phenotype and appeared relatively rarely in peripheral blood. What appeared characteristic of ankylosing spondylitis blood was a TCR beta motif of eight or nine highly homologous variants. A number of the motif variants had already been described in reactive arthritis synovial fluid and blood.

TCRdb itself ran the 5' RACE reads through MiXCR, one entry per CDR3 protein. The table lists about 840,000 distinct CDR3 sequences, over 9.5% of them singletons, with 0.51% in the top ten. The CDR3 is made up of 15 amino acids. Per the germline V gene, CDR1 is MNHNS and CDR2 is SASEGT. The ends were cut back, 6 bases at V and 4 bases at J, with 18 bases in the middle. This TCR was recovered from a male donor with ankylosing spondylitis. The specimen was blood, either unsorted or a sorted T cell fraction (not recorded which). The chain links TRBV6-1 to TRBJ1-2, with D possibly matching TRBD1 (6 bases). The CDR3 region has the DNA TGTGCCAGCAGGATAGCAGGGGCCCGTGGCTATGGCTACACCTTC. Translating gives CASRIAGARGYGYTF.